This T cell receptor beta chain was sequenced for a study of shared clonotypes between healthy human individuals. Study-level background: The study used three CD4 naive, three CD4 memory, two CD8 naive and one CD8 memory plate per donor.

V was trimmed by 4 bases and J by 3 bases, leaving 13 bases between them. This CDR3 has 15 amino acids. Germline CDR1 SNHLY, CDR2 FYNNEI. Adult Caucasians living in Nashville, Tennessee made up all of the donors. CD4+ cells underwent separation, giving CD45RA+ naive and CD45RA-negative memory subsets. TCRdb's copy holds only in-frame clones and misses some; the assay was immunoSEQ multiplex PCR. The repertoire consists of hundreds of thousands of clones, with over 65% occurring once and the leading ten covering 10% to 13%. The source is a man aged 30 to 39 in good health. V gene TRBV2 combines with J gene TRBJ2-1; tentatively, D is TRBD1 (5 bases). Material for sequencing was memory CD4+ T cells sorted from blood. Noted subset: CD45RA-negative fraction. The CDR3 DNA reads TGTGCCAGCAGTGTCGACAGCCAGGACTACAATGAGCAGTTCTTC. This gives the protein CASSVDSQDYNEQFF.